This T cell receptor beta chain was sequenced in a study of cytomegalovirus exposure and HLA in healthy donors. For the study at large: The roughly 100 million unique TCR beta sequences, from approximately 170 million T cells, were found by an earlier analysis. In terms of ancestry, the Caucasian-associated cluster contained roughly 81% of the roughly 400 genotyped donors. Notes on the study in general: Association with HLA alleles at 0.05 false discovery rate was found for roughly 17,000 TCR beta sequences in a later analysis.

In regard to this clone: Its matching antigen is unknown.

PCR primers comprised 60 Vbeta and 13 Jbeta primers. The method was immunoSEQ multiplex PCR; TCRdb's version includes in-frame clones alone and lacks a portion of them. The repertoire holds 100,000 to 150,000 clones, with roughly 80% as singletons. The CDR3 has 13 residues. V shed 4 bases and J shed 6 bases, with 13 bases lying between them. From germline, CDR1 is SGHTA and CDR2 FQGNSA. This TCR was recovered from a man aged 25-40 years in good health and CMV-seropositive. The rearrangement links TRBV7-2 to TRBJ2-7; D remains unclear. Sequencing was done on a sample of PBMCs. The CDR3 sequence is CASSYRIQAEQYF. The CDR3 DNA follows: TGTGCCAGCAGCTATAGGATTCAGGCCGAGCAGTACTTC.